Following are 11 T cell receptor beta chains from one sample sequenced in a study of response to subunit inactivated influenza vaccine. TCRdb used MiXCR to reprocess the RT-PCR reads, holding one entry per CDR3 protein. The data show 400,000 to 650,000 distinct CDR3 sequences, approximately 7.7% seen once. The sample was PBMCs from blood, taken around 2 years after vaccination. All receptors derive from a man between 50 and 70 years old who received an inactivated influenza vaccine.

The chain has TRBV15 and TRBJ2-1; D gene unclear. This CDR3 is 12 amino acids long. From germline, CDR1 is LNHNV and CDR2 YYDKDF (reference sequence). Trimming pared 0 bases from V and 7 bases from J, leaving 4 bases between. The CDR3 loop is CATSRDRNEQFF. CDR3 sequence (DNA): TGTGCCACCAGCAGAGATCGAAATGAGCAGTTCTTC.

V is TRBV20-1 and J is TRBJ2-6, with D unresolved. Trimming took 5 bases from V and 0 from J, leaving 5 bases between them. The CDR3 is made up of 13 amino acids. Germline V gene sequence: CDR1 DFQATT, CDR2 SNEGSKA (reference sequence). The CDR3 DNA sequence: TGCAGTGCTTGGTCCTCTGGGGCCAACGTCCTGACTTTC. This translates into CSAWSSGANVLTF.

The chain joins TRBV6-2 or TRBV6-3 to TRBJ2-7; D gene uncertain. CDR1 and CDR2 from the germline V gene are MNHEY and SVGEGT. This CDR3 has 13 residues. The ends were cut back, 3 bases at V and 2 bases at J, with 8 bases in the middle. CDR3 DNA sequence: TGTGCCAGCAGTTATGCAAGAACCTACGAGCAGTACTTC. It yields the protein CASSYARTYEQYF.

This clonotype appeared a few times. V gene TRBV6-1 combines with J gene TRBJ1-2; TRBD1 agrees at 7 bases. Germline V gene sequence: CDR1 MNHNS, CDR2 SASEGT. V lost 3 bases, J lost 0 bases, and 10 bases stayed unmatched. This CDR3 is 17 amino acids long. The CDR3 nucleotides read TGTGCCAGCAGTGACCGGGACAGCCCTACGACTAACTATGGCTACACCTTC. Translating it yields CASSDRDSPTTNYGYTF.

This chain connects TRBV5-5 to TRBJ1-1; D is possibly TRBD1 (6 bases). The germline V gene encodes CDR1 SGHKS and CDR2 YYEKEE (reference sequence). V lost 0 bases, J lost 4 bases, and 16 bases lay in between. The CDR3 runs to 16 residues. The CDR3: CASSLVISTGFTEAFF. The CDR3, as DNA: TGTGCCAGCAGCTTGGTGATTAGTACAGGGTTCACTGAAGCTTTCTTT.

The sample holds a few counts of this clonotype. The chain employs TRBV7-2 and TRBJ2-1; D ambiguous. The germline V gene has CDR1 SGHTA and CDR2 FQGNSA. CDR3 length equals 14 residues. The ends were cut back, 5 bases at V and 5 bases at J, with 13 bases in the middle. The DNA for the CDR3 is TGTGCCAGCAGCATTACAGTACACCACAATGAGCAGTTCTTC. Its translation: CASSITVHHNEQFF. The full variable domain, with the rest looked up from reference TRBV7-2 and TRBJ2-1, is GAGVSQSPSNKVTEKGKDVELRCDPISGHTALYWYRQSLGQGLEFLIYFQGNSAPDKSGLPSDRFSAERTGGSVSTLTIQRTQQEDSAVYLCASSITVHHNEQFFGPGTRLTVL.

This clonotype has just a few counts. For the CDR3, the DNA is TGCGCCAGCAGCTTGGAGGAGGGGGCGACGGCTTTCTTT. This encodes CASSLEEGATAFF. The chain is built from TRBV5-1 and TRBJ1-1; 7 positions agree with TRBD1. Per germline, CDR1 SGHRS and CDR2 YFSETQ. The CDR3 runs 13 residues. J gave up 11 bases and V 0 bases, and 7 bases lay outside the gene matches.

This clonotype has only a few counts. Written as DNA, the CDR3 is TGTGCCAGCAGCTTGGGCGGCAGCCCGTTGGGAAACTATGGCTACACCTTC. Protein product: CASSLGGSPLGNYGYTF. The rearrangement uses TRBV5-6 and TRBJ1-2; D gene uncertain. Germline V gives CDR1 SGHDT, CDR2 YYEEEE. The CDR3 has 17 residues. V lost 0 bases to trimming and J lost 2 bases, with 17 bases between them.

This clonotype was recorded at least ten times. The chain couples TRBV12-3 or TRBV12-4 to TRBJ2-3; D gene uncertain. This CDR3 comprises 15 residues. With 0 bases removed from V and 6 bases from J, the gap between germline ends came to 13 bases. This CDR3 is CASSLAFGSADTQYF. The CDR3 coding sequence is TGTGCCAGCAGTTTAGCTTTCGGTTCGGCGGATACGCAGTATTTT.

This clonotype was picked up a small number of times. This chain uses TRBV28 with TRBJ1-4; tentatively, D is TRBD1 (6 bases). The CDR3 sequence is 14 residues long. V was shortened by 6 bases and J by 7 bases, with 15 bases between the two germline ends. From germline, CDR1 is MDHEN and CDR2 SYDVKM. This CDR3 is CASRTGGLGEKLFF. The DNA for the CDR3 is TGTGCCAGCAGAACCGGGGGCCTTGGTGAAAAACTGTTTTTT.

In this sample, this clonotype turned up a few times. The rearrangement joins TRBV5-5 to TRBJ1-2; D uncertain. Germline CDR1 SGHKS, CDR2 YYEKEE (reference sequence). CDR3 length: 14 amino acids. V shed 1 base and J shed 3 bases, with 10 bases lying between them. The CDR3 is CASSLYPDHYGYTF. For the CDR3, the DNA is TGTGCCAGCAGCTTGTATCCGGACCACTATGGCTACACCTTC.